Listed below are T cell receptor beta chains from one sample, sequenced in a study of beta chain features in type 1 diabetes. Profiling relied on immunoSEQ multiplex PCR, and the TCRdb table lists in-frame clones only, not all of them. The sample carries fewer than 350,000 clones, around 7.3% recorded once. Sequenced material: central memory CD4+ T cells from blood. The source of these receptors is a woman aged 18-30 years in good health. The CDR3 runs from the conserved cysteine through the conserved F or W. Clone size appears in some rows only: once, few, many, or a class for an expanded clone.

length: 13
J: TRBJ1-5
V: TRBV5-6
size: NA
CDR3: CASSLTPDQPQHF

length: 16
J: TRBJ1-4
V: TRBV16
size: many
CDR3: CASSRDRAATNEKLFF

length: 15
J: TRBJ2-6
V: TRBV19
size: NA
CDR3: CASRANIYGANVLTF

length: 14
J: TRBJ1-4
V: TRBV27
size: few
CDR3: CASSLSAANEKLFF

length: 13
J: TRBJ1-2
V: TRBV6-5
size: NA
CDR3: CASRTPGGYGYTF

length: 12
J: TRBJ1-4
V: TRBV28
size: NA
CDR3: CASSSANEKLFF

length: 14
J: TRBJ2-7
V: TRBV14
size: few
CDR3: CASSRGGTEGEQYF

length: 17
J: TRBJ2-5
V: TRBV7-2
size: NA
CDR3: CASSFARRRDPPETQYF

length: 12
J: TRBJ1-2
V: TRBV28
size: few
CDR3: CASSLGTRGYTF

length: 14
J: TRBJ2-7
V: TRBV18
size: few
CDR3: CASSPGLANYEQYF

length: 13
J: TRBJ2-1
V: TRBV5-1
size: few
CDR3: CASSLGGKNEQFF

length: 14
J: TRBJ2-3
V: TRBV23-1
size: many
CDR3: CAITGRRPHGTQYF

length: 9
J: TRBJ1-2
V: TRBV29-1
size: NA
CDR3: CSVDRGYTF

length: 15
J: TRBJ2-1
V: TRBV11-2
size: NA
CDR3: CASSIRLADYNEQFF

length: 16
J: TRBJ2-1
V: TRBV7-3
size: few
CDR3: CASSKNQGSTYNEQFF

length: 13
J: TRBJ1-2
V: TRBV6-5
size: once
CDR3: CASSSQAFYGYTF

length: 15
J: TRBJ2-4
V: TRBV5-1
size: NA
CDR3: CASSLVGVSENIQYF

length: 13
J: TRBJ2-3
V: TRBV14
size: few
CDR3: CASSLGASDTQYF

length: 16
J: TRBJ1-4
V: TRBV4-3
size: NA
CDR3: CASSREQGAPGEKLFF

length: 16
J: TRBJ1-5
V: TRBV7-2
size: NA
CDR3: CASSLGTGIGNQPQHF

length: 13
J: TRBJ2-3
V: TRBV29-1
size: many
CDR3: CSVEPPSTDTQYF

length: 12
J: TRBJ2-3
V: TRBV7-3
size: many
CDR3: CASSRDPDTQYF

length: 11
J: TRBJ2-1
V: TRBV2
size: many
CDR3: CASSEYVEQFF

length: 15
J: TRBJ2-7
V: TRBV27
size: few
CDR3: CASSLSASPSGEQYF